This paragraph covers one T cell receptor (beta chain) sequence. No antigen is known for it. The V end lost 6 bases, the J end lost 1 base, and 12 bases lay between the germline ends. The CDR3 spans 14 residues. Germline V gene sequence: CDR1 MDHEN, CDR2 SYDVKM. This sample stems from a study of vaccination and CD4 T cells after COVID-19. Stated treatment: roughly nine-day PBMC culture with coronavirus spike peptide pools or control peptides (ViraFEST assay). Cultured CD4+ T-cell DNA underwent Oncomine TCR Beta short-read sequencing. A single record per CDR3 protein comes from TCRdb applying MiXCR to the PCR reads. The table lists 10,000 to 13,000 distinct CDR3 sequences, less than 65% of them singletons.

This receptor was taken from a human donor who had recovered from COVID-19. The chain joins TRBV28 to TRBJ1-1; TRBD1 might be the D (5 bases). The sequenced sample was CD4+ T cells from blood, cultured in vitro. CDR3 sequence (DNA): TGTGCCAGCAGGAGGGACGTGCGGAACACTGAAGCTTTCTTT. It is translated as CASRRDVRNTEAFF.